A single sample gave rise to the 31 T cell receptor beta chains below, sequenced in a study of T-cell memory formation after mild COVID-19. Using its own MiXCR run on the 5' RACE reads, TCRdb lists one record per CDR3 protein. The table records a few hundred thousand distinct CDR3 sequences, approximately 30% of them present only once. The sequenced sample consisted of PBMCs or a T cell subset sorted from them (not recorded which). The receptors shown here come from an adult woman who had mild COVID-19 (a few samples of this study predate the infection). Cell type and time point are not known.

The chain couples TRBV5-6 to TRBJ1-1, with TRBD1 as a possible D gene (5 bases). V was pared by 1 base and J by 2 bases, with 12 bases between. The germline V gene encodes CDR1 SGHDT and CDR2 YYEEEE. The CDR3 is made up of 15 amino acids. The CDR3 region is CASSLRRGINTEAFF. As DNA, the CDR3 is TGTGCCAGCAGCTTGCGGCGGGGGATCAACACTGAAGCTTTCTTT.

The genes are TRBV2 and TRBJ2-1; D remains unclear. Germline V gene lookup returns CDR1 SNHLY and CDR2 FYNNEI. V was pared by 7 bases and J by 7 bases, with 23 bases between. The CDR3 length is 16 residues. CDR3 residues: CASTRLLLTIGNEQFF. CDR3 sequence (DNA): TGTGCCAGCACCAGGCTCCTGCTTACCATTGGAAATGAGCAGTTCTTC.

This chain joins TRBV7-2 and TRBJ2-1; no clear D gene. The CDR3 totals 11 residues. Germline loops: CDR1 SGHTA, CDR2 FQGNSA. Trimming shortened V by 2 bases and J by 12 bases, and 8 bases separated the two germline ends. The CDR3 region is CASSLSQRQFF. The DNA of the CDR3 is TGTGCCAGCAGCTTAAGCCAGAGGCAGTTCTTC. Full variable domain (remainder filled in from reference TRBV7-2 and TRBJ2-1): GAGVSQSPSNKVTEKGKDVELRCDPISGHTALYWYRQSLGQGLEFLIYFQGNSAPDKSGLPSDRFSAERTGGSVSTLTIQRTQQEDSAVYLCASSLSQRQFFGPGTRLTVL.

V gene TRBV20-1 combines with J gene TRBJ1-1; 8 nucleotides agree with TRBD1. This CDR3 region has 17 residues. V was pared by 3 bases and J by 2 bases, with 14 bases of the junction left unmatched. CDR1 is DFQATT, CDR2 SNEGSKA, per germline (reference sequence). This chain's CDR3 is CSARVGQAHSGNTEAFF. CDR3 sequence (DNA): TGCAGTGCTAGGGTGGGACAGGCTCACTCCGGAAACACTGAAGCTTTCTTT.

The chain carries TRBV20-1 and TRBJ2-7, with D uncertain. Germline CDR1 DFQATT, CDR2 SNEGSKA (reference sequence). Trimming pared 0 bases from V and 1 base from J, leaving 10 bases between. The CDR3 has 14 amino acids. CDR3 sequence: CSARDIAESYEQYF. The CDR3 bases are TGCAGTGCTAGAGATATTGCAGAATCCTACGAGCAGTACTTC.

The V and J genes are TRBV4-2 and TRBJ2-7; TRBD1 matches 10 bases. Trimming removed 0 bases from V and 4 bases from J; junction bases left unmatched: 12. This CDR3 contains 18 residues. Germline loops: CDR1 LGHNA, CDR2 YNFKEQ. The CDR3 spells CASSQDGGRTGGTYEQYF. The CDR3 nucleotides read TGTGCCAGCAGCCAAGATGGAGGGCGGACAGGGGGAACGTACGAGCAGTACTTC.

This chain uses TRBV5-1 with TRBJ2-2; a possible D gene is TRBD2 (6 bases). With 5 bases removed from V and 6 bases from J, the gap between germline ends came to 17 bases. The CDR3 extends over 15 amino acids. Germline CDR1 and CDR2: SGHRS and YFSETQ. The CDR3 loop is CASSYGLGGAGELFF. In DNA form, the CDR3 reads TGCGCCAGCAGTTACGGACTGGGCGGGGCCGGGGAGCTGTTTTTT.

The chain combines TRBV12-3 or TRBV12-4 with TRBJ2-2; D is ambiguous. The CDR3 sequence is 16 residues long. V was cut by 5 bases and J by 4 bases, with 17 bases left in between. Written as DNA, the CDR3 is TGTGCCAGCAGTCCCCCGGGCTTAAGAGGCACCGGGGAGCTGTTTTTT. Amino acids: CASSPPGLRGTGELFF.

The chain is built from TRBV3-1 and TRBJ1-1; D call uncertain. CDR1 LGHDT and CDR2 YNNKEL come from the germline V gene (reference sequence). The CDR3 is 13 amino acids. V was cut by 6 bases and J by 0 bases, with 8 bases left in between. DNA of the CDR3: TGTGCCAGCAGTCATCAGGTGAACACTGAAGCTTTCTTT. Protein sequence: CASSHQVNTEAFF.

The table lists this clonotype with a few counts. The CDR3 here is CASSRDGPDTQYF. The CDR3 DNA reads TGTGCCAGCAGCCGGGATGGTCCAGATACGCAGTATTTT. This chain joins TRBV5-4 and TRBJ2-3; possible D gene TRBD2, 5 bases. Trimming left V 4 bases short and J 4 bases short, with 10 bases between. The germline V gene encodes CDR1 SGHNT and CDR2 YYREEE (reference sequence). The CDR3 length is 13 residues.

The CDR3 reads CSAWVSRENEQFF. For the CDR3, the DNA is TGCAGTGCTTGGGTATCTCGGGAGAACGAGCAGTTCTTC. The chain has TRBV20-1 and TRBJ2-1, with D possibly matching TRBD2 (6 bases). The ends were cut back, 5 bases at V and 10 bases at J, with 18 bases in the middle. Germline V gene sequence: CDR1 DFQATT, CDR2 SNEGSKA (reference sequence). There are 13 residues in the CDR3.

This clonotype occurred a few times. This chain connects TRBV5-1 to TRBJ2-3; TRBD1 might be the D (6 bases). Trimming removed 4 bases at V and 0 bases at J, with 15 bases between. Looked up from germline, CDR1 is SGHRS and CDR2 is YFSETQ. CDR3 length: 16 amino acids. CDR3 in DNA: TGCGCCAGCAGCCCCGTGTGGGGGCTTAGCACAGATACGCAGTATTTT. The encoded protein is CASSPVWGLSTDTQYF.

The chain uses TRBV12-3 or TRBV12-4 and TRBJ2-1; D might be TRBD2 (6 bases). The CDR3 loop spans 15 amino acids. V dropped 5 bases and J dropped 7 bases, with 18 bases sitting between them. The DNA for the CDR3 is TGTGCCAGCAGTGTCTCCGCCGCGGGGAGAAATGAGCAGTTCTTC. The encoded protein is CASSVSAAGRNEQFF.

This chain uses TRBV7-9 with TRBJ1-1; 10 positions agree with TRBD1. The CDR3 contains 15 residues. From germline, CDR1 is SEHNR and CDR2 FQNEAQ (reference sequence). V shed 3 bases and J 5 bases; nucleotides not matched to a gene: 6. In DNA, the CDR3 is TGTGCCAGCAGCTTCTTCCGGGACAGGGGAACTGAAGCTTTCTTT. Amino acid sequence: CASSFFRDRGTEAFF.

This clonotype has more than one count but fewer than ten. The gene calls are TRBV3-1 and TRBJ2-7, with a tentative D call TRBD2 (6 bases). The CDR3 has 16 residues. Trimming stripped 0 bases from V and 2 bases from J, with 14 bases between. From germline, CDR1 is LGHDT and CDR2 YNNKEL (reference sequence). The CDR3 DNA reads TGTGCCAGCAGCCAAGATCCGGCGGGGTCGACCTACGAGCAGTACTTC. This encodes CASSQDPAGSTYEQYF.

The chain uses TRBV7-9 and TRBJ2-3; D remains ambiguous. The V and J ends lost 6 bases and 6 bases respectively, with 10 bases between them. Germline V CDR1 and CDR2: SEHNR, FQNEAQ (reference sequence). This CDR3 spans 12 amino acids. CDR3 nucleotide sequence: TGTGCCAGCAGGAGAGGTGATGATACGCAGTATTTT. Amino acids: CASRRGDDTQYF.

The table lists this clonotype with a few counts. The V call is TRBV29-1, the J call TRBJ2-7; TRBD1 is a possible D gene (6 bases). Trimming took off 8 bases at V and 5 bases at J, with 19 bases between the two ends. CDR3 length: 13 residues. CDR1 and CDR2 (germline): SQVTM, ANQGSEA. CDR3 DNA: TGCAGCACCTACAGGGTCGGCAGCGACGAGCAGTACTTC. Its protein product is CSTYRVGSDEQYF.

This clonotype was recorded a few times. The chain employs TRBV13 and TRBJ2-3; either TRBD1 or TRBD2 may supply D (7 bases each). This CDR3 spans 17 amino acids. Germline V gene lookup returns CDR1 PRHDT and CDR2 FYEKMQ (reference sequence). V was trimmed by 2 bases and J by 3 bases, leaving 18 bases between them. The chain's CDR3 is CASSLKGARRETDTQYF. For the CDR3, the DNA is TGTGCCAGCAGCTTAAAGGGGGCTCGGCGGGAGACAGATACGCAGTATTTT.

The J gene is TRBJ2-1, the V gene TRBV24-1; either TRBD1 or TRBD2 may fit D (5 bases each). Germline CDR1 reads KGHDR; CDR2 reads SFDVKD. This CDR3 is built from 15 residues. V lost 10 bases and J lost 5, with 20 bases in between. The CDR3 bases are TGTGCCACGAGGGCGAGTGGGACGTTGAACAATGAGCAGTTCTTC. Translating gives CATRASGTLNNEQFF.

The V call is TRBV19, the J call TRBJ1-5; D not resolved. Trimming stripped 6 bases from V and 3 bases from J, with 18 bases between. Germline loops: CDR1 LNHDA, CDR2 SQIVND (reference sequence). The CDR3 covers 16 residues. CDR3: CASSPHAGSLNQPQHF. CDR3 DNA sequence: TGTGCCAGTAGCCCGCATGCCGGCAGCCTCAATCAGCCCCAGCATTTT.

This clonotype was counted a few times. The chain employs TRBV6-5 and TRBJ2-7; D is ambiguous. The V and J ends lost 4 bases and 0 bases respectively, with 7 bases between them. This CDR3 is 13 amino acids long. Germline assignment: CDR1 MNHEY and CDR2 SVGAGI. The CDR3 nucleotides are TGTGCCAGCAGTTTGGATTACTCCTACGAGCAGTACTTC. Translation: CASSLDYSYEQYF.

Only a few counts were recorded for this clonotype. V and J are TRBV5-1 and TRBJ2-7; D not resolved. V gave up 4 bases and J gave up 1 base, with 15 bases separating them. Germline V lookup: CDR1 SGHRS, CDR2 YFSETQ. The CDR3 contains 15 residues. CDR3 nucleotides: TGCGCCAGCAGCACCGGACCTTTTCCATCCTACGAGCAGTACTTC. Translation gives CASSTGPFPSYEQYF.

The chain recombines TRBV29-1 with TRBJ2-4; D remains ambiguous. Trimming cost V 6 bases and J 4 bases, with 13 bases left between them. The CDR3 runs 13 residues. Germline V gene data show CDR1 as SQVTM and CDR2 as ANQGSEA. The CDR3 nucleotides are TGCAGCGTCGGCCAGGAGCAGAAAAACATTCAGTACTTC. Translation: CSVGQEQKNIQYF.

Many counts were recorded for this clonotype. The CDR3 loop reads CASSPDTYGYTF. In DNA, the CDR3 is TGCGCCAGCAGCCCCGACACCTATGGCTACACCTTC. The genes are TRBV5-1 and TRBJ1-2, with unresolved D. The germline V gene encodes CDR1 SGHRS and CDR2 YFSETQ. The CDR3 has 12 residues. The ends were cut back, 4 bases at V and 4 bases at J, with 8 bases in the middle. The entire variable domain, with the rest obtained from reference TRBV5-1 and TRBJ1-2, is as follows: KAGVTQTPRYLIKTRGQQVTLSCSPISGHRSVSWYQQTPGQGLQFLFEYFSETQRNKGNFPGRFSGRQFSNSRSEMNVSTLELGDSALYLCASSPDTYGYTFGSGTRLTVV.

The V gene is TRBV7-9, the J gene TRBJ2-5; TRBD1 matches at 7 bases. There are 15 residues in the CDR3. J lost 5 bases, V lost 2 bases, and 8 bases had no gene match. Germline CDR1 SEHNR, CDR2 FQNEAQ (reference sequence). The CDR3 DNA follows: TGTGCCAGCAGCTTACAGCAGGGGGTCTGGGAGACCCAGTACTTC. Protein product: CASSLQQGVWETQYF. The full variable domain, rest sourced from reference TRBV7-9 and TRBJ2-5, is DTGVSQNPRHKITKRGQNVTFRCDPISEHNRLYWYRQTLGQGPEFLTYFQNEAQLEKSRLLSDRFSAERPKGSFSTLEIQRTEQGDSAMYLCASSLQQGVWETQYFGPGTRLLVL.

This chain uses TRBV18 with TRBJ1-6; D is possibly TRBD1 (5 bases). This CDR3 is 18 amino acids long. The germline V gene encodes CDR1 KGHSH and CDR2 LQKENI. Trimming took off 3 bases at V and 0 bases at J, with 15 bases between the two ends. The CDR3 region has the DNA TGTGCCAGCTCACCGTCGTCGGGGGGAGGCTCCTATAATTCACCCCTCCACTTT. It specifies CASSPSSGGGSYNSPLHF.

The chain employs TRBV5-8 and TRBJ2-3; D remains unclear. The length of the CDR3 is 17 residues. Germline V gives CDR1 SGHTS, CDR2 YDEGEE. The germline V and J ends were trimmed by 0 bases and 4 bases, with 18 bases remaining between them. The CDR3, as DNA: TGTGCCAGCAGCTTGGGTACCGGGTTGGGCTTTGCAGATACGCAGTATTTT. Translation gives CASSLGTGLGFADTQYF.

This chain connects TRBV20-1 to TRBJ2-3, with 7 positions matching TRBD2. Germline loops: CDR1 DFQATT, CDR2 SNEGSKA (reference sequence). J gave up 5 bases and V 3 bases, and 14 bases lay outside the gene matches. The CDR3 contains 16 residues. CDR3 sequence reads: CSASPRVREHRDTQYF. The CDR3, as DNA: TGCAGTGCTAGCCCTCGGGTGCGGGAGCATAGAGATACGCAGTATTTT.

This clonotype was counted between two and nine times. V and J are TRBV27 and TRBJ2-7; 7 nucleotides agree with TRBD1. The CDR3 spans 16 residues. The V and J ends lost 1 base and 6 bases, in that order; junction bases with no gene match: 12. Germline V gene data show CDR1 as MNHEY and CDR2 as SMNVEV (reference sequence). In DNA, the CDR3 is TGTGCCAGCAGTTTATGGCCTACGACAGGGTCAGGCGAGCAGTACTTC. It specifies CASSLWPTTGSGEQYF.

The table lists this clonotype with a few counts. The chain is built from TRBV3-1 and TRBJ1-1; D perhaps matches TRBD1 (6 bases). This CDR3 region has 16 residues. The V end lost 1 base, the J end lost 8 bases, and 20 bases lay between the germline ends. Germline assignment: CDR1 LGHDT and CDR2 YNNKEL (reference sequence). Written as DNA, the CDR3 is TGTGCCAGCAGCCAAGGGGACACACGACAGAGTCTAGAAGCTTTCTTT. It yields the protein CASSQGDTRQSLEAFF.

The chain links TRBV6-5 to TRBJ2-2, with TRBD1 identical over 12 bases. The germline V gene encodes CDR1 MNHEY and CDR2 SVGAGI. The V gene end was trimmed by 5 bases and the J gene end by 6 bases; junction bases not matched to a gene: 7. There are 16 residues in the CDR3. The CDR3 region has the DNA TGTGCCAGCAGTCTGGGGACAGGGGGCGTCGCCGGGGAGCTGTTTTTT. This encodes CASSLGTGGVAGELFF.